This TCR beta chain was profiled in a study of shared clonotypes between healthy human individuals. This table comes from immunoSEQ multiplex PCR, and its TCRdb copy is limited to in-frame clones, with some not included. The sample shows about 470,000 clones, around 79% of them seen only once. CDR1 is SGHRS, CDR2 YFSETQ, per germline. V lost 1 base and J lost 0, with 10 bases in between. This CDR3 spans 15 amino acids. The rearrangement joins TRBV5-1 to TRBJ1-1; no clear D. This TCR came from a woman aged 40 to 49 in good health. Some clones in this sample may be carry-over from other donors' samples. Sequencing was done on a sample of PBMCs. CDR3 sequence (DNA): TGCGCCAGCAGCTTGACGGAGACGGTGAACACTGAAGCTTTCTTT. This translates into CASSLTETVNTEAFF. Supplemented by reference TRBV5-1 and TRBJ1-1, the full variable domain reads KAGVTQTPRYLIKTRGQQVTLSCSPISGHRSVSWYQQTPGQGLQFLFEYFSETQRNKGNFPGRFSGRQFSNSRSEMNVSTLELGDSALYLCASSLTETVNTEAFFGQGTRLTVV.